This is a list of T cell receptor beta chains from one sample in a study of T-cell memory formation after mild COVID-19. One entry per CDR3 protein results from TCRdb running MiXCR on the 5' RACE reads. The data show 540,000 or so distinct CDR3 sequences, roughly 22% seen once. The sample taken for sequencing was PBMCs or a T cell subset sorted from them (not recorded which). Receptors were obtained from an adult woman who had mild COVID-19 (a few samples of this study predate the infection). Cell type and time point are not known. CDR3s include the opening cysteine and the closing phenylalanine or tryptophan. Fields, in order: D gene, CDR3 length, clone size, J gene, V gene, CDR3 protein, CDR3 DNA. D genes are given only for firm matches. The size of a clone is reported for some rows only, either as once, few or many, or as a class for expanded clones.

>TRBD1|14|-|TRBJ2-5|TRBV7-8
CASSDTGGGETQYF
TGTGCCAGCAGCGACACAGGGGGCGGTGAGACCCAGTACTTC
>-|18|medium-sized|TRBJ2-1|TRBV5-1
CASSQYDRTLSSYNEQFF
TGCGCCAGCAGCCAGTATGACAGGACCCTTAGCTCCTACAATGAGCAGTTCTTC
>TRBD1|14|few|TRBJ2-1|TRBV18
CASSPQTGLNEQFF
TGTGCCAGCTCACCACAGACAGGGTTGAATGAGCAGTTCTTC
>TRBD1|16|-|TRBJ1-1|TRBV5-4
CASGKGQGPTHTEAFF
TGTGCCAGCGGCAAGGGACAGGGGCCGACCCACACTGAAGCTTTCTTT
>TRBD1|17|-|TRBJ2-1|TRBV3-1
CASSTWTGPTAGNEQFF
TGTGCCAGCAGCACGTGGACAGGTCCCACCGCGGGCAATGAGCAGTTCTTC
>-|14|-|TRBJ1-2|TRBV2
CASSDSRTDYGYTF
TGTGCCAGCAGTGACAGTAGGACCGATTATGGCTACACCTTC
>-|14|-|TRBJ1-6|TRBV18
CASSPQDTDSPLHF
TGTGCCAGCTCCCCCCAGGACACTGATTCACCCCTCCACTTT
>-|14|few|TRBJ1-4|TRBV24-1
CATSEAGSNEKLFF
TGTGCCACCAGTGAGGCAGGGTCTAATGAAAAACTGTTTTTT
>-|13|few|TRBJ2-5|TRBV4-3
CASSQDPLETQYF
TGCGCCAGCAGCCAAGATCCCTTAGAGACCCAGTACTTC
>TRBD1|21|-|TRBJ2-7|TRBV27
CASPPGQGAVWAGGSYYEQYF
TGTGCCAGCCCGCCGGGACAGGGGGCAGTCTGGGCGGGGGGCAGTTACTACGAGCAGTACTTC
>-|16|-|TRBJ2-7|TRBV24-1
CATSDPNGGARYEQYF
TGTGCCACCAGTGATCCGAATGGAGGGGCGCGGTACGAGCAGTACTTC
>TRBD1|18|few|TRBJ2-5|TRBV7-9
CASSSAGTGGFGVKTQYF
TGTGCCAGCAGCTCTGCCGGGACAGGGGGCTTCGGCGTGAAGACCCAGTACTTC
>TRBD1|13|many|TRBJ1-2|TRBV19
CASRPGGSYGYTF
TGTGCCAGTAGACCAGGGGGCTCATATGGCTACACCTTC
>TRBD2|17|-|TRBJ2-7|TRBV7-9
CASSSRLGEGSSYEQYF
TGTGCCAGCAGCTCAAGACTTGGGGAGGGGAGCTCCTACGAGCAGTACTTC
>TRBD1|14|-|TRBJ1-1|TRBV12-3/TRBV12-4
CASSGTGGGTEAFF
TGTGCCAGCAGTGGGACAGGGGGCGGCACTGAAGCTTTCTTT
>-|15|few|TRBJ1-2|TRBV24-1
CATSASYERNYGYTF
TGTGCCACCAGTGCCTCCTACGAGAGAAACTATGGCTACACCTTC
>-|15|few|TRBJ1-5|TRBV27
CASSFARGGNQPQHF
TGTGCCAGCAGTTTCGCCAGGGGCGGCAATCAGCCCCAGCATTTT
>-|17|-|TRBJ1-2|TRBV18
CASSPPSLQGGPYGYTF
TGTGCCAGCTCACCACCGAGTCTACAGGGAGGCCCCTATGGCTACACCTTC
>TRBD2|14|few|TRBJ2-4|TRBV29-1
CSVEAGGPGNIQYF
TGCAGCGTTGAAGCGGGAGGGCCTGGAAACATTCAGTACTTC
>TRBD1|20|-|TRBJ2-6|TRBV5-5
CASSFRLTGQVLSGANVLTF
TGTGCCAGCAGCTTCAGACTAACCGGACAGGTTTTGTCTGGGGCCAACGTCCTGACTTTC
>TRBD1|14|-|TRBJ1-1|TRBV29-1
CSAEKTGGYTEAFF
TGCAGCGCAGAAAAGACAGGGGGCTACACTGAAGCTTTCTTT
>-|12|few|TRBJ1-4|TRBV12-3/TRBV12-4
CASSFPGEKLFF
TGTGCCAGCAGTTTCCCAGGTGAAAAACTGTTTTTT
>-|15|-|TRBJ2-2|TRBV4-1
CASTETDANTGELFF
TGCGCCAGCACAGAGACTGACGCGAACACCGGGGAGCTGTTTTTT
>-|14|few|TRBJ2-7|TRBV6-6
CASSYVPEGSVQYF
TGTGCCAGCAGTTACGTCCCGGAGGGGTCTGTGCAGTACTTC
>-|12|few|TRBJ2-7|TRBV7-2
CASSLQSPEQYF
TGTGCCAGCAGCTTACAATCCCCCGAGCAGTACTTC
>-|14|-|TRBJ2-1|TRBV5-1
CASSTDNSYNEQFF
TGCGCCAGCAGCACTGACAACAGCTACAATGAGCAGTTCTTC
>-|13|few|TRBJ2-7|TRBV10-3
CAINSPGDYEQYF
TGTGCCATCAACTCGCCGGGAGACTACGAGCAGTACTTC
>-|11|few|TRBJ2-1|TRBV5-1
CASSWGGEQFF
TGCGCCAGCAGCTGGGGGGGCGAGCAGTTCTTC
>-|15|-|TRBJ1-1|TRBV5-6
CASSESLGKTLEAFF
TGTGCCAGCAGCGAGTCATTGGGGAAGACGCTAGAAGCTTTCTTT
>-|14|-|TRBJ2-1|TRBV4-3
CASSPLGRNNEQFF
TGCGCCAGCAGCCCGCTCGGACGCAACAATGAGCAGTTCTTC
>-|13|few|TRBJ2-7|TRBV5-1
CASSESGMIEQYF
TGCGCCAGCAGCGAGTCTGGAATGATAGAGCAGTACTTC
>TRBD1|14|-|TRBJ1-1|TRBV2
CASIATGINTEAFF
TGTGCCAGCATTGCGACAGGGATCAACACTGAAGCTTTCTTT
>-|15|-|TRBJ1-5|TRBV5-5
CASSPWDDRNQPQHF
TGTGCCAGCAGCCCCTGGGACGATCGCAATCAGCCCCAGCATTTT
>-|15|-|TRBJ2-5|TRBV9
CASSVVDSWEETQYF
TGTGCCAGCAGCGTAGTAGACAGTTGGGAAGAGACCCAGTACTTC
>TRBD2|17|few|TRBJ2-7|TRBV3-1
CASSQDPGTSASYEQYF
TGTGCCAGCAGCCAAGACCCCGGGACTAGCGCTTCCTACGAGCAGTACTTC
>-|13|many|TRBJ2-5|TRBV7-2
CASSLQAGETQYF
TGTGCCAGCAGCTTACAGGCGGGAGAGACCCAGTACTTC
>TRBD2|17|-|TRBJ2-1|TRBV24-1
CATSDSWGGRAYNEQFF
TGTGCCACCAGTGATTCTTGGGGCGGGAGGGCCTACAATGAGCAGTTCTTC
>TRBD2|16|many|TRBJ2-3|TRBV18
CASSPRLAGRTDTQYF
TGTGCCAGCTCACCACGACTAGCGGGACGGACAGATACGCAGTATTTT
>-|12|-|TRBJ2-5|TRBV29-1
CSVAGIYETQYF
TGCAGCGTTGCTGGGATCTATGAGACCCAGTACTTC
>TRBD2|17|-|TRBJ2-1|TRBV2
CASILRLLAGGPNEQFF
TGTGCCAGCATCCTCCGGTTACTAGCGGGAGGGCCCAATGAGCAGTTCTTC
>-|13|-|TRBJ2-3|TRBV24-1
CATREGGTDTQYF
TGTGCCACCAGGGAGGGCGGCACAGATACGCAGTATTTT
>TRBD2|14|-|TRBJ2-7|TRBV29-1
CSVGSLAGAYEQYF
TGCAGCGTTGGGAGCCTAGCGGGGGCCTACGAGCAGTACTTC
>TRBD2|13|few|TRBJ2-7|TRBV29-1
CSVGRERMYEQYF
TGCAGCGTTGGGCGGGAGAGAATGTACGAGCAGTACTTC
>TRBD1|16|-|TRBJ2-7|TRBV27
CASSRAPGTANYEQYF
TGTGCCAGCAGCCGAGCCCCCGGGACAGCAAACTACGAGCAGTACTTC
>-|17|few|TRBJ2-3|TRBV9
CASSVVLGRPSTDTQYF
TGTGCCAGCAGCGTAGTTTTAGGGCGTCCTAGCACAGATACGCAGTATTTT
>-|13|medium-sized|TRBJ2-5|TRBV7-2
CASSPGYQETQYF
TGTGCCAGCAGCCCAGGGTACCAAGAGACCCAGTACTTC
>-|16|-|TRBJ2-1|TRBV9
CASSVVTAPSYNEQFF
TGTGCCAGCAGCGTAGTGACGGCCCCCTCCTACAATGAGCAGTTCTTC